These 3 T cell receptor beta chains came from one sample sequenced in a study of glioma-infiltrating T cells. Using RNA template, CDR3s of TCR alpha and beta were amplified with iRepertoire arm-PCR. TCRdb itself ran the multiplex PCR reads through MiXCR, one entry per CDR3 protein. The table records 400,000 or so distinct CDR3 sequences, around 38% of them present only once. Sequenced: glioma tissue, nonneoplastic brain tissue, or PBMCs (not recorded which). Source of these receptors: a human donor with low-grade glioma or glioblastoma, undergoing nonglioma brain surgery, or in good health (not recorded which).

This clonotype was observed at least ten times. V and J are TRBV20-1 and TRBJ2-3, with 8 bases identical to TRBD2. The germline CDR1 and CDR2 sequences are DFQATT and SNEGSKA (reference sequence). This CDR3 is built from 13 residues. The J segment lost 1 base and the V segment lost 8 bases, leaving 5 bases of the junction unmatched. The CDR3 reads CSTTLAGTDTQYF. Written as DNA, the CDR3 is TGCAGTACTACACTAGCGGGCACAGATACGCAGTATTTT.

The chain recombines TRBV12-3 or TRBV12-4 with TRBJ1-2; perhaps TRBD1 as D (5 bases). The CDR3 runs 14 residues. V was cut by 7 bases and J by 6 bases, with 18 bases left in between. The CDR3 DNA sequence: TGTGCCAGCACGGAGGGCTCCAGGGATCATGGCTACACCTTC. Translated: CASTEGSRDHGYTF.

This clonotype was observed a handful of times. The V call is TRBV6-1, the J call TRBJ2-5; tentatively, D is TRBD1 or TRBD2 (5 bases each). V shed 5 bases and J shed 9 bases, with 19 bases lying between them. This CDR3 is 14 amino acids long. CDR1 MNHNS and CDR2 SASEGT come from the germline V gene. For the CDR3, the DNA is TGTGCCAGCAGTTACGAGACAGTTGGCGGGTCCCAGTACTTC. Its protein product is CASSYETVGGSQYF.